One and the same sample provided the 27 T cell receptor beta chains below, sequenced in a study of control samples from healthy donors and cancer patients. Clones were sequenced by immunoSEQ multiplex PCR, and TCRdb holds only the in-frame ones, with some missing. This sample has some 160,000 clones, with roughly 94% found just once. The sequencing input was blood. These receptors all come from a woman aged 40 to 50 in good health.

The chain uses TRBV6-5 and TRBJ2-7; 12 nucleotides agree with TRBD2. Germline assignment: CDR1 MNHEY and CDR2 SVGAGI. CDR3 size: 15 residues. V lost 4 bases, J lost 2 bases, and 3 bases stayed unmatched. This chain's CDR3 is CASSSRTSGTYEQYF. In nucleotides, the CDR3 is TGTGCCAGCAGTTCGAGGACTAGCGGGACCTACGAGCAGTACTTC.

The CDR3 reads CASSLLGGETQYF. For the CDR3, the DNA is TGTGCCAGCAGCTTACTCGGGGGAGAGACCCAGTACTTC. The V gene is TRBV7-9, the J gene TRBJ2-5, with D possibly matching TRBD2 (6 bases). Germline CDR1 is SEHNR and CDR2 is FQNEAQ (reference sequence). This CDR3 spans 13 amino acids. Trimming removed 2 bases from V and 4 bases from J, with 8 bases in between.

The chain carries TRBV6-6 and TRBJ1-2; 10 bases are shared with TRBD1. This CDR3 comprises 16 residues. Trimming removed 6 bases from V and 0 bases from J; junction bases left unmatched: 7. Germline V gene lookup returns CDR1 MNHNY and CDR2 SVGAGI (reference sequence). CDR3 sequence reads: CASRGTGEASNYGYTF. The CDR3 coding sequence is TGTGCCAGCAGGGGGACAGGGGAAGCGTCTAACTATGGCTACACCTTC.

In DNA, the CDR3 is TGTGCCAGCAGCTTAAGGTCAAGGGGGGAAGCTTTCTTT. Amino acids: CASSLRSRGEAFF. The chain joins TRBV7-3 to TRBJ1-1, with D possibly being TRBD1 (6 bases). This CDR3 is built from 13 residues. Trimming stripped 1 base from V and 8 bases from J, with 11 bases between. Looked up from germline, CDR1 is SGHTA and CDR2 is FQGTGA.

This chain links TRBV19 with TRBJ2-7, with a weak D call TRBD1 (6 bases). The germline CDR1 and CDR2 sequences are LNHDA and SQIVND (reference sequence). This CDR3 contains 16 residues. V was shortened by 4 bases and J by 6 bases, with 22 bases between the two germline ends. For the CDR3, the DNA is TGTGCCAGTAGTAGTCCGGGACAACTTCTCCCCCTCGAGCAGTACTTC. This encodes CASSSPGQLLPLEQYF.

This sequence joins TRBV6-2 or TRBV6-3 and TRBJ2-2; 8 bases fit TRBD2. The CDR3 is made up of 19 amino acids. The germline CDR1 and CDR2 sequences are MNHEY and SVGEGT. V lost 3 bases to trimming and J lost 5 bases; unmatched junction nucleotides: 17. CDR3 amino acids: CASSYSPSGLVVGTGELFF. The CDR3 region has the DNA TGTGCCAGCAGTTATTCCCCTAGCGGGTTGGTTGTTGGTACCGGGGAGCTGTTTTTT.

V usage is TRBV7-2 and J usage is TRBJ1-5; D is unresolved. Germline V gene sequence: CDR1 SGHTA, CDR2 FQGNSA. Trimming left V 0 bases short and J 4 bases short, with 10 bases between. The length of the CDR3 is 15 residues. In DNA form, the CDR3 reads TGTGCCAGCAGCTTAGCACGGGCAGAGAATCAGCCCCAGCATTTT. Protein: CASSLARAENQPQHF.

The V and J genes are TRBV6-2 or TRBV6-3 and TRBJ2-3; 11 bases are shared with TRBD2. V was pared by 2 bases and J by 0 bases, with 7 bases of the junction left unmatched. There are 18 residues in the CDR3. CDR1 and CDR2 (germline): MNHEY, SVGEGT. CDR3: CASSYASGGSGSTDTQYF. The DNA of the CDR3 is TGTGCCAGCAGTTACGCTAGCGGGGGGTCAGGGAGCACAGATACGCAGTATTTT.

V and J are TRBV14 and TRBJ2-3, with a weak D call TRBD2 (6 bases). Germline values: CDR1 SGHDN, CDR2 FVKESK. The germline V and J ends were trimmed by 1 base and 8 bases, with 19 bases remaining between them. CDR3 length: 16 amino acids. CDR3 sequence reads: CASSQGLASRRGTQYF. DNA of the CDR3: TGTGCCAGCAGCCAAGGTCTAGCGAGCCGTCGGGGTACGCAGTATTTT.

The chain is built from TRBV10-2 and TRBJ2-5; D is ambiguous. This CDR3 is built from 12 residues. Germline CDR1 WSHSY, CDR2 SAAADI. V lost 0 bases and J 5 bases, leaving 4 bases between the germline ends. The CDR3 coding sequence is TGCGCCAGCAGTGAGTCGAGGGAGACCCAGTACTTC. This sequence encodes CASSESRETQYF.

The V gene is TRBV10-3, the J gene TRBJ2-3, with D uncertain. With 8 bases removed from V and 1 base from J, the gap between germline ends came to 1 base. Per the germline V gene, CDR1 is ENHRY and CDR2 is SYGVKD. This CDR3 has 10 amino acids. The CDR3 region is CAIGTDTQYF. The CDR3 nucleotides are TGTGCCATCGGCACAGATACGCAGTATTTT.

The chain recombines TRBV7-2 with TRBJ1-1, with 7 bases fitting TRBD1. Germline assignment: CDR1 SGHTA and CDR2 FQGNSA. The V segment lost 5 bases and the J segment 5 bases; nucleotides outside the gene matches: 14. This CDR3 region has 16 residues. CDR3 in amino acids: CASSDRQGGVETEAFF. The CDR3 nucleotides read TGTGCCAGCAGCGACAGACAGGGTGGGGTGGAGACTGAAGCTTTCTTT.

The chain has TRBV6-1 and TRBJ1-2; D is perhaps TRBD1 (5 bases). The length of the CDR3 is 13 residues. The germline V and J ends were trimmed by 3 bases and 0 bases, with 5 bases remaining between them. Germline CDR1 is MNHNS and CDR2 is SASEGT. The CDR3 sequence is CASSEGANYGYTF. The CDR3 nucleotides are TGTGCCAGCAGTGAGGGGGCTAACTATGGCTACACCTTC.

This clone was seen once. The rearrangement links TRBV5-1 to TRBJ1-1; TRBD1 is a possible D gene (6 bases). The CDR3 extends over 14 amino acids. Trimming left V 3 bases short and J 4 bases short, with 13 bases between. CDR1 and CDR2 from the germline V gene are SGHRS and YFSETQ. CDR3 residues: CASSSHRESTEAFF. In DNA form, the CDR3 reads TGCGCCAGCAGCTCCCACAGGGAGAGCACTGAAGCTTTCTTT. Full variable domain (rest looked up from reference TRBV5-1 and TRBJ1-1): KAGVTQTPRYLIKTRGQQVTLSCSPISGHRSVSWYQQTPGQGLQFLFEYFSETQRNKGNFPGRFSGRQFSNSRSEMNVSTLELGDSALYLCASSSHRESTEAFFGQGTRLTVV.

The chain combines TRBV6-5 with TRBJ2-1; TRBD2 matches at 12 bases. Germline CDR1 MNHEY, CDR2 SVGAGI. The ends lost 6 bases at V and 0 bases at J; junction bases unmatched: 0. The CDR3 has 15 residues. The CDR3 DNA is TGTGCCAGCAGGACTAGCGGGGGCTCCTACAATGAGCAGTTCTTC. This codes for CASRTSGGSYNEQFF.

The chain uses TRBV12-3 or TRBV12-4 and TRBJ1-5, with a weak D call TRBD1 (5 bases). Trimming removed 5 bases from V and 9 bases from J, with 14 bases in between. This CDR3 has 13 amino acids. CDR3 amino acids: CASSTGQERPQHF. The DNA for the CDR3 is TGTGCCAGCAGTACAGGTCAGGAAAGGCCCCAGCATTTT.

The chain couples TRBV7-9 to TRBJ1-2; 10 nucleotides line up with TRBD1. CDR1 and CDR2 from the germline V gene are SEHNR and FQNEAQ (reference sequence). V gave up 5 bases and J gave up 6 bases; unmatched junction bases: 6. The CDR3 has 14 amino acids. The CDR3 here is CASSQGTGVDGYTF. The CDR3 nucleotides read TGTGCCAGCAGCCAAGGGACAGGGGTGGATGGCTACACCTTC.

V usage is TRBV12-3 or TRBV12-4 and J usage is TRBJ2-7; D possibly corresponds to TRBD2 (6 bases). The CDR3 is 13 residues long. Trimming pared 6 bases from V and 2 bases from J, leaving 11 bases between. The CDR3 spells CASSGTATYEQYF. The CDR3 DNA sequence: TGTGCCAGCAGCGGGACTGCAACCTACGAGCAGTACTTC.

The V and J genes are TRBV9 and TRBJ1-2, with TRBD1 identical over 7 bases. The CDR3 length is 12 residues. Germline CDR1 and CDR2: SGDLS and YYNGEE. V was pared by 4 bases and J by 8 bases, with 5 bases of the junction left unmatched. This CDR3 is CASSPDREGYTF. The CDR3 DNA reads as TGTGCCAGCAGCCCAGACAGGGAGGGCTACACCTTC.

V gene TRBV4-1 combines with J gene TRBJ2-1, with 7 bases that match TRBD1. Germline CDR1 is MGHRA and CDR2 is YSYEKL. V lost 4 bases, J lost 0 bases, and 6 bases stayed unmatched. This CDR3 spans 16 amino acids. The CDR3 loop reads CASSRSTGPSYNEQFF. CDR3 DNA: TGCGCCAGCAGCCGATCGACAGGGCCCTCCTACAATGAGCAGTTCTTC.

This clone showed up just once. The rearrangement joins TRBV2 to TRBJ1-5; 7 positions match TRBD1. Trimming took 6 bases from V and 8 from J; bases not matched to a gene: 7. Germline CDR1 reads SNHLY; CDR2 reads FYNNEI. The CDR3 is 13 amino acids. The DNA for the CDR3 is TGTGCCAGCAGAGCGACAGGGCCAGAGCCCCAGCATTTT. Residues: CASRATGPEPQHF.

The chain employs TRBV5-1 and TRBJ1-4, with D possibly TRBD1 on 6 matching bases. Trimming pared 0 bases from V and 4 bases from J, leaving 10 bases between. The CDR3 length is 15 residues. Germline V gene data show CDR1 as SGHRS and CDR2 as YFSETQ. CDR3 nucleotide sequence: TGCGCCAGCAGCTTGGCGGGGGGGCGTAATGAAAAACTGTTTTTT. Translating gives CASSLAGGRNEKLFF.

This clone was found once. V usage is TRBV7-3 and J usage is TRBJ1-2, with 9 nucleotides matching TRBD1. J lost 6 bases, V lost 2 bases, and 1 base had no gene match. The germline V gene encodes CDR1 SGHTA and CDR2 FQGTGA. The CDR3 totals 13 residues. The CDR3: CASSLGTGNGYTF. CDR3 sequence (DNA): TGTGCCAGCAGCTTAGGGACAGGGAATGGCTACACCTTC.

The DNA of the CDR3 is TGTGCCAGCAGACCCGACAGGGGGCAAAATTCACCCCTCCACTTT. It specifies CASRPDRGQNSPLHF. The chain carries TRBV6-6 and TRBJ1-6; 10 nucleotides line up with TRBD1. With 6 bases clipped from V and 7 bases from J, the junction kept 6 bases outside the gene matches. The CDR3 is 15 amino acids. Germline loops: CDR1 MNHNY, CDR2 SVGAGI (reference sequence).

CDR3 sequence: CASSLAWQTYEQYF. The CDR3 DNA reads TGTGCCAGCAGCTTAGCGTGGCAGACCTACGAGCAGTACTTC. This chain connects TRBV7-9 to TRBJ2-7; D gene unclear. Per the germline V gene, CDR1 is SEHNR and CDR2 is FQNEAQ (reference sequence). V shed 0 bases and J shed 2 bases, with 8 bases lying between them. This CDR3 spans 14 amino acids.

The chain links TRBV7-2 to TRBJ1-1; D uncertain. V dropped 4 bases and J dropped 2 bases, with 11 bases sitting between them. The CDR3 length is 14 residues. Germline-derived CDR1 and CDR2 are SGHTA and FQGNSA. The CDR3 region has the DNA TGTGCCAGCAGCTCCAGTCCCGGTAACACTGAAGCTTTCTTT. Residues: CASSSSPGNTEAFF.

The V gene is TRBV3-1 (or the pseudogene TRBV3-2), the J gene TRBJ2-1; 12 nucleotides agree with TRBD2. Germline trimming cut 4 bases from V and 3 bases from J; bases unmatched to any gene: 4. CDR1 is LGHDT and CDR2 is YNNKEL in the germline V gene (reference sequence). The CDR3 has 16 residues. The CDR3 DNA follows: TGTGCCAGCAGCCCCCAGACTAGCGGGAGCTACAATGAGCAGTTCTTC. This codes for CASSPQTSGSYNEQFF.